Following are 16 T cell receptor beta chains from one sample sequenced in a study of glioma-infiltrating T cells. Amplification of TCR alpha and beta CDR3 regions from RNA used iRepertoire nested multiplex PCR. TCRdb fed the multiplex PCR reads into MiXCR, producing one record per CDR3 protein. Counted here are about 380,000 distinct CDR3 sequences, 35% to 45% occurring once; the ten biggest clones make up around 11%. The sequenced sample consisted of glioma tissue, nonneoplastic brain tissue, or PBMCs (not recorded which). The source is a human donor with low-grade glioma or glioblastoma, undergoing nonglioma brain surgery, or in good health (not recorded which).

V usage is TRBV7-9 and J usage is TRBJ2-3, with 10 bases lining up with TRBD1. The CDR3 has 15 amino acids. V shed 11 bases and J 5 bases; nucleotides not matched to a gene: 13. From germline, CDR1 is SEHNR and CDR2 FQNEAQ (reference sequence). The CDR3 loop is CALGRGQGSGDTQYF. CDR3 nucleotide sequence: TGTGCCCTGGGTCGGGGACAGGGGTCAGGAGATACGCAGTATTTT.

The sample holds a few counts of this clonotype. This chain links TRBV27 with TRBJ2-2; D gene unclear. The CDR3 covers 14 residues. Germline-derived CDR1 and CDR2 are MNHEY and SMNVEV (reference sequence). Trimming removed 3 bases from V and 2 bases from J, with 7 bases in between. In DNA, the CDR3 is TGTGCCAGCAGTTTCGGCACTAACACCGGGGAGCTGTTTTTT. As protein: CASSFGTNTGELFF.

This clonotype was observed once. Sequence at one end of the junction differs from germline and may be a read error. The chain is built from TRBV20-1 and TRBJ1-2; 8 bases match TRBD1. Germline CDR1 and CDR2: DFQATT and SNEGSKA (reference sequence). This CDR3 has 15 amino acids. The CDR3 sequence: CSARRTGPANNGYTF. CDR3 coding DNA: TGCAGTGCTAGGAGGACAGGGCCAGCTAACAATGGCTACACCTTC.

In regard to this clonotype: The junction and the germline gene differ at one end; a read error may be behind it. This rearrangement joins TRBV27 to TRBJ2-2; 11 bases match TRBD1. The CDR3 contains 16 residues. Germline loops: CDR1 MNHEY, CDR2 SMNVEV (reference sequence). In nucleotides, the CDR3 is TGTGCCGGCAGTCTCCGGGACAGGGGGGTCACCGGGGAGCTGTTTTTT. Translating it yields CAGSLRDRGVTGELFF.

The V and J genes are TRBV28 and TRBJ2-2, with unresolved D. The ends were cut back, 5 bases at V and 7 bases at J, with 17 bases in the middle. CDR1 MDHEN and CDR2 SYDVKM come from the germline V gene. The CDR3 extends over 15 amino acids. The CDR3 region is CASSPQQPRFGELFF. In DNA form, the CDR3 reads TGTGCCAGCAGTCCGCAACAGCCCCGGTTCGGGGAGCTGTTTTTT.

This clonotype was seen ten or more times. J is TRBJ2-1 and V is TRBV6-1; TRBD2 matches 9 bases. CDR1 MNHNS and CDR2 SASEGT come from the germline V gene. The CDR3 has 15 amino acids. Germline trimming cut 3 bases from V and 5 bases from J; bases unmatched to any gene: 5. The CDR3 coding sequence is TGTGCCAGCAGTGAGGGACTAGCCCTTAACAATGAGCAGTTCTTC. Protein product: CASSEGLALNNEQFF.

The genes are TRBV28 and TRBJ2-3, with 14 bases identical to TRBD2. There are 16 residues in the CDR3. CDR1 is MDHEN and CDR2 is SYDVKM in the germline V gene. With 6 bases clipped from V and 4 bases from J, the junction kept 6 bases outside the gene matches. CDR3 nucleotides: TGTGCCAGCAGCCCGGGACTAGCGGGAGACCCAGATACGCAGTATTTT. This gives the protein CASSPGLAGDPDTQYF.

This clonotype was seen only a few times. This chain connects TRBV15 to TRBJ1-1; D ambiguous. The CDR3 loop spans 14 amino acids. From germline, CDR1 is LNHNV and CDR2 YYDKDF (reference sequence). V gave up 8 bases and J gave up 1 base, with 14 bases separating them. The CDR3 loop is CATGRRGANTEAFF. CDR3 bases: TGTGCCACCGGTCGGCGGGGTGCGAACACTGAAGCTTTCTTT.

J is TRBJ1-2 and V is TRBV15; TRBD1 might be the D (6 bases). This CDR3 contains 14 residues. Germline lookup yields CDR1 LNHNV and CDR2 YYDKDF (reference sequence). The germline V and J ends were trimmed by 3 bases and 9 bases, with 17 bases remaining between them. DNA for the CDR3: TGTGCCACCAGCAGCAGGACAGACCTCCACAGCTACACCTTC. It translates to CATSSRTDLHSYTF.

Concerning this clonotype itself: This may be a read error, as it is one base from a much larger clone. The chain carries TRBV6-6 and TRBJ2-5; 9 bases match TRBD1. Germline CDR1 MNHNY, CDR2 SVGAGI (reference sequence). The CDR3 totals 15 residues. Unmatched junction bases numbered 5, after V lost 2 bases and J lost 4 bases. CDR3 nucleotide sequence: TGTGCCAGCAGTTACCGGGGACAGGGAGGAGAGACCCAGTACTTC. This translates into CASSYRGQGGETQYF.

J is TRBJ1-5 and V is TRBV7-2; D not resolved. This CDR3 contains 15 residues. Per the germline V gene, CDR1 is SGHTA and CDR2 is FQGNSA. V lost 3 bases and J 10 bases, leaving 19 bases between the germline ends. The CDR3 DNA sequence: TGTGCCAGCAGCTTGGGGAGAGGTAGCAATTATCCCCAGCATTTT. This translates into CASSLGRGSNYPQHF.

Many counts were recorded for this clonotype. The CDR3 loop is CASSLGGGPGNTIYF. As DNA, the CDR3 is TGTGCCAGCAGTTTAGGCGGCGGACCTGGAAACACCATATATTTT. The chain uses TRBV27 and TRBJ1-3; D not resolved. The CDR3 sequence is 15 residues long. Germline lookup yields CDR1 MNHEY and CDR2 SMNVEV (reference sequence). V dropped 2 bases and J dropped 2 bases, with 10 bases sitting between them.

The rearrangement uses TRBV20-1 and TRBJ2-1; no clear D. V was clipped by 3 bases and J by 5 bases, with 17 bases between them. Germline CDR1 and CDR2: DFQATT and SNEGSKA (reference sequence). CDR3 length: 15 amino acids. The CDR3 DNA is TGCAGTGCTAGCTTGGCCGGCCGTTCAGACAATGAGCAGTTCTTC. Protein product: CSASLAGRSDNEQFF.

A note on this clonotype: Possible read error: a much larger clone is one base away. This rearrangement joins TRBV20-1 to TRBJ1-3; D ambiguous. This CDR3 contains 13 residues. V lost 7 bases, J lost 2 bases, and 12 bases lay in between. CDR1 and CDR2 (germline): DFQATT, SNEGSKA (reference sequence). DNA of the CDR3: TGCAGTGGTAGTATATCTGCTGGAAACACCATATATTTT. Encoded protein: CSGSISAGNTIYF.

The chain uses TRBV11-2 and TRBJ2-2, with a tentative D call TRBD2 (5 bases). The V gene lost 5 bases and the J gene lost 5 bases, with 12 bases spanning the gap. The V gene's germline CDR1 is SGHAT and CDR2 FQNNGV. CDR3 length: 14 amino acids. The CDR3 sequence: CASSRPEGTGELFF. The CDR3 DNA follows: TGTGCCAGCAGCCGACCCGAGGGTACCGGGGAGCTGTTTTTT.

This clonotype was counted a single time. This clone may be a read error of a much larger clone one base away. The genes are TRBV6-5 and TRBJ2-7, with 7 nucleotides matching TRBD1. This CDR3 is built from 12 residues. Per the germline V gene, CDR1 is MNHEY and CDR2 is SVGAGI. Losses at the gene ends were 5 bases for V and 12 bases for J; bases not matched to a gene: 10. CDR3 sequence reads: CASSAPGQPRYF. The CDR3, as DNA: TGTGCCAGCAGTGCCCCGGGACAGCCTCGGTACTTC.